The sequence of this T cell receptor beta chain was determined in a study of siplizumab effects on memory and regulatory T cells. A word on this clone: Its antigen is currently unknown.

Per sample, 95,000 to 100,000 TCR templates were assayed. Assay: immunoSEQ multiplex PCR; the TCRdb copy retains only in-frame clones and omits some. The sample lists about 120,000 clones, around 94% seen once, with roughly 1.7% in the top ten. Points from the study as a whole: Treg origin accounted for an average of roughly 70% of mappable alloreactive CD4+ clones with siplizumab and roughly 26% in controls. Siplizumab led to significantly less abundant alloreactive sequences that could be traced back to unstimulated CD4+ memory cells. Tregs proliferating in siplizumab cultures lacked confirmation of their suppressive function.

This CDR3 spans 14 amino acids. CDR1 is SGHDT and CDR2 is YYEEEE in the germline V gene. The germline V and J ends were trimmed by 1 base and 13 bases, with 17 bases remaining between them. Sequencing used non-Treg CD4+ T cells sorted from blood. This clonotype was sampled from a human donor in good health. The rearrangement uses TRBV5-6 and TRBJ1-4; D perhaps matches TRBD1 (5 bases). In nucleotides, the CDR3 is TGTGCCAGCAGCTTGTTGGGACCCGAGATCCGACTGTTTTTT. Translating it yields CASSLLGPEIRLFF.